The clone carrying this T cell receptor (beta chain) was recorded many times. All patients were untreated before thyroid surgery. This entry belongs to a study of metastatic and nonmetastatic thyroid tumors. TCRdb re-called the PCR reads through MiXCR. The sample shows more than 40,000 clones, under 4% of them seen only once. CDR3 length: 12 amino acids. Germline-derived CDR1 and CDR2 are SGHDN and FVKESK. V lost 3 bases, J lost 10 bases, and 10 bases lay in between. This TCR came from a female donor with papillary thyroid cancer or a benign thyroid nodule (not recorded which). Some clones in this sample may be carry-over from other donors' samples. This chain uses TRBV14 with TRBJ2-1; the D is unclear. Sequencing used blood. Here the CDR3 reads CASSHGLREQFF. CDR3 coding DNA: TGTGCCAGCAGCCACGGGCTTCGCGAGCAGTTCTTC.